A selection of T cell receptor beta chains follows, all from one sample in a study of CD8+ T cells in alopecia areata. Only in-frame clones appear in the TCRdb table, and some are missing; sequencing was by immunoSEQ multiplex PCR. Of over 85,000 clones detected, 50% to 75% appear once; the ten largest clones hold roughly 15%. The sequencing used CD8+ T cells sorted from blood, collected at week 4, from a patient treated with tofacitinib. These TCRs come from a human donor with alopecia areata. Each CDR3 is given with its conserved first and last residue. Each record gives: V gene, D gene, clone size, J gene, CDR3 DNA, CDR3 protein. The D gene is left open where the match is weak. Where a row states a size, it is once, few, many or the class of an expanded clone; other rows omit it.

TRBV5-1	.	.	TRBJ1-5	TGCGCCAGCAGCATCGACGGCGGGGTCAATCAGCCCCAGCATTTT	CASSIDGGVNQPQHF
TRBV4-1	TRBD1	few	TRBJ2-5	TGCGCCAGCAGTCCCGGACAGGGCCAAGAGACCCAGTACTTC	CASSPGQGQETQYF
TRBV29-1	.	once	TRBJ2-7	TGCAGCGTTGAAGATCGAGGGAAGGGAAGCTTCGAGCAGTACTTC	CSVEDRGKGSFEQYF
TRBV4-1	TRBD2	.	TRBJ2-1	TGCGCCAGCAGCCAATACTTGGAGCGGGGGGGGAACTACAATGAGCAGTTCTTC	CASSQYLERGGNYNEQFF
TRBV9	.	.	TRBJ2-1	TGTGCCAGCAGCATCTCCGGGACCGAGGAACTAGCCGGGCAGTTCTTC	CASSISGTEELAGQFF
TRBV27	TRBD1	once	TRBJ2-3	TGTGCCAGCAGTTTTGGGGGACAGGTCCCTAGCACAGATACGCAGTATTTT	CASSFGGQVPSTDTQYF
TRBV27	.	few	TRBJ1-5	TGTGCCAGCAGTTTATCACCGGGGGGCAATCAGCCCCAGCATTTT	CASSLSPGGNQPQHF
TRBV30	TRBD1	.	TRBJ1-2	TGTGCCTGGAAAGGGGGCGATATGTTTGGCTACACCTTC	CAWKGGDMFGYTF
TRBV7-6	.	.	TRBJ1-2	TGTGCCAGCAGCGAATCCGGCACTGGCTACACCTTC	CASSESGTGYTF
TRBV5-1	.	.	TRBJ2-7	TGCGCCAGCAGCCCGCCGGGCGGGGACTCCTACGAGCAGTACTTC	CASSPPGGDSYEQYF
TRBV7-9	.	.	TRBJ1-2	TGTGCCAGCAGCAAACAGGGCGCGGTCGGCTACACCTTC	CASSKQGAVGYTF
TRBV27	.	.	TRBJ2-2	TGTGCCAGCAGTCCCATAGGTCCCACCGGGGAGCTGTTTTTT	CASSPIGPTGELFF
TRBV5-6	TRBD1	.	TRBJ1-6	TGTGCCAGCAGCTCCGGCACCGGGACAGGGGACACGTATAATTCACCCCTCCACTTT	CASSSGTGTGDTYNSPLHF
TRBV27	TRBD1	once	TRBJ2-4	TGTGCCAGCAGTCTCGGACAGGGGGGTTACATTCAGTACTTC	CASSLGQGGYIQYF
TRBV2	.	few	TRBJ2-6	TGTGCCAGCAGGGTAAAGGACCGAACGAGCTCTGGGGCCAACGTCCTGACTTTC	CASRVKDRTSSGANVLTF
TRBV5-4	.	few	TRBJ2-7	TGTGCCAGCAGCTTCGATGGGGGCCCACTTTCCTACGAGCAGTACTTC	CASSFDGGPLSYEQYF
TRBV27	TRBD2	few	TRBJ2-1	TGTGCCAGCAGTTCGCCTTATAGCGGGAGGGCCGACGACGTGCAGTTCTTC	CASSSPYSGRADDVQFF
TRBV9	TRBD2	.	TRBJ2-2	TGTGCCAGCAGCGTAGTTCCCCTAGCGGGAGTGAGCACCGGGGAGCTGTTTTTT	CASSVVPLAGVSTGELFF
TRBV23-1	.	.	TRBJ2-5	TGCGCCAGCAGTCAATCGGCCCAGGGAGTGGAAGGGAGGCGAGAGACCCAGTACTTC	CASSQSAQGVEGRRETQYF
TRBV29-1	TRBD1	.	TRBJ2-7	TGCAGCGTGATTCCGGGACAGGGTTACGAGCAGTACTTC	CSVIPGQGYEQYF
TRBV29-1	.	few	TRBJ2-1	TGCAGCGTTGATCGACTATACAATGAGCAGTTCTTC	CSVDRLYNEQFF
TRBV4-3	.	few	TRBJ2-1	TGCGCCAGCAGCCAAGAGCCCCCCGCGGGAAGCTCCTACAATGAGCAGTTCTTC	CASSQEPPAGSSYNEQFF
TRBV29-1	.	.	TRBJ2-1	TGCAGCGTCGAAAAGGGATCCTACAATGAGCAGTTCTTC	CSVEKGSYNEQFF
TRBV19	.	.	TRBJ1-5	TGTGCCAGTAGTATAGAGGGGCGAGTTGATCAGCCCCAGCATTTT	CASSIEGRVDQPQHF
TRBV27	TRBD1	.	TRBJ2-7	TGTGCCAGCAGCGGACAGGGGAGTTACGAGCAGTACTTC	CASSGQGSYEQYF
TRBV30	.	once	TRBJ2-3	TGTGCCTGGAGTGTACTCGGTCCAGATACGCAGTATTTT	CAWSVLGPDTQYF
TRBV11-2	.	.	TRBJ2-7	TGTGCCAGCAGCGGGACACCTTATTTTTCCTACGAGCAGTACTTC	CASSGTPYFSYEQYF
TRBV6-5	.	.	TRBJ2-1	TGTGCCAGCAGTTACTCGATGGTGCAGGGACGCTATGAGCAGTTCTTC	CASSYSMVQGRYEQFF
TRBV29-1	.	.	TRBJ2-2	TGCAGCGTTGGACCGGAGAACACCGGGGAGCTGTTTTTT	CSVGPENTGELFF
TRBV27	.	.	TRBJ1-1	TGTGCCAGCACAAAACAGGCGGGGGCGGTCGGGGACACTGAAGCTTTCTTT	CASTKQAGAVGDTEAFF
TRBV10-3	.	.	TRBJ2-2	TGTGCCATCATTCAGGAAAGGACCGGGGAGCTGTTTTTT	CAIIQERTGELFF
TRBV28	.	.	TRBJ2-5	TGTGCCAGCAGTTTACGGGAAGAGACCCAGTACTTC	CASSLREETQYF
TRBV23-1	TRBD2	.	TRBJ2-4	TGCGCCAGCAGTCGCGATTTTCTAATTTGGACTAGCGGGAAACCTCTAACCAAAAACATTCAGTACTTC	CASSRDFLIWTSGKPLTKNIQYF
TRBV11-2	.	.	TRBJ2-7	TGTGCCAGCATACCGGCAGGGGCCTACGAGCAGTACTTC	CASIPAGAYEQYF
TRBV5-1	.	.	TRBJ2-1	TGCGCCAGCAGCTTGGCTCACAGGAACAATGAGCAGTTCTTC	CASSLAHRNNEQFF
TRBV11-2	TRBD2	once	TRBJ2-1	TGTGCCAGCAGCTTACAGACTAGCCTTTCTACTTTCTACAATGAGCAGTTCTTC	CASSLQTSLSTFYNEQFF
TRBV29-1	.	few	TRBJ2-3	TGCAGCGTTGACCCAATAGAAGGCACAGATACGCAGTATTTT	CSVDPIEGTDTQYF
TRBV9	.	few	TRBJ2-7	TGTGCCAGCAGCGTAGAGGCAGGGAGAAATTACGAGCAGTACTTC	CASSVEAGRNYEQYF
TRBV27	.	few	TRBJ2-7	TGTGCCAGCAGTTTTTTAGGTAGCTCCTACGAGCAGTACTTC	CASSFLGSSYEQYF
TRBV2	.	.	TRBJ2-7	TGTGCCAGCAGGGACTACGAGCAGTACTTC	CASRDYEQYF
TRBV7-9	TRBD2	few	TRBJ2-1	TGTGCCAGCAGCTCCTCGACTAGCTGGCAGGAGCAGTTCTTC	CASSSSTSWQEQFF
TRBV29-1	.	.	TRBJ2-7	TGCAGCGTTGAAGTAGCGACCCCGAGGGAGCAGTACTTC	CSVEVATPREQYF
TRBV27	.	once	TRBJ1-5	TGTGCCAGCAGTCCCCGTTTGGCAGTCAATCAGCCCCAGCATTTT	CASSPRLAVNQPQHF
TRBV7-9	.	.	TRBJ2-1	TGTGCCAGCAGCTTAGAAGGTGGTTACAATGAGCAGTTCTTC	CASSLEGGYNEQFF
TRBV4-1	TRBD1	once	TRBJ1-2	TGCGCCAGCAGCCAAGCAGGGGGGCACTATGGCTACACCTTC	CASSQAGGHYGYTF
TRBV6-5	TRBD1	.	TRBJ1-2	TGTGCCAGCAGTTACTCGACAGGGGCTGGCTACACCTTC	CASSYSTGAGYTF
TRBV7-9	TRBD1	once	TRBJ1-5	TGTGCCAGCAGCTTAAGTTTGGGCACAGGGGGAGGCAATCAGCCCCAGCATTTT	CASSLSLGTGGGNQPQHF
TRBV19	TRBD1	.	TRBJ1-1	TGTGCCAGTAGGGGACAGGGTATGATTGCTTTCTTT	CASRGQGMIAFF
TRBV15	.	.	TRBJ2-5	TGTGCCACCAGCACGGACAGTTTTCAAGAGACCCAGTACTTC	CATSTDSFQETQYF
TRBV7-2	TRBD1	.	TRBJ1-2	TGTGCCAGCAGCTTCGAGACAGGGGAAGGCGGCTACACCTTC	CASSFETGEGGYTF
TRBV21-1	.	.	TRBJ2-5	TGTGCCAGCAGCAAAACCCCGGGGGGAAGGAGGGAGACCCAGTACTTC	CASSKTPGGRRETQYF
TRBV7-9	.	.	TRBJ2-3	TGTGCCAGCAGTAATTGGGGTTCGACAGATACGCAGTATTTT	CASSNWGSTDTQYF
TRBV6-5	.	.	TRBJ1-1	TGTGCCAGCAGTTCTGAGGGCCCCACTGAAGCTTTCTTT	CASSSEGPTEAFF
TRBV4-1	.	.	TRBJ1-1	TGCGCCAGCAGCCCGGTGGCAGGAGTGAACACTGAAGCTTTCTTT	CASSPVAGVNTEAFF